A selection of T cell receptor beta chains follows, all from one sample in a study of blood T cell repertoires in COVID-19. Sequencing was performed with immunoSEQ multiplex PCR; in TCRdb, only in-frame clones are kept and a portion is missing. The data contain approximately 180,000 clones, around 89% of them singletons. The material sequenced was peripheral blood. These receptors came from a human donor in a cohort sampled during active COVID-19. Each CDR3 is given with its conserved first and last residue.

j_call | v_call | cdr3_length | cdr3_aa
TRBJ2-2 | TRBV2 | 16 | CASNAWTSANTGELFF
TRBJ2-1 | TRBV5-3 | 17 | CARSCKVRDSPLGEQFF
TRBJ1-2 | TRBV5-1 | 15 | CASRVQGTTNYGYTF
TRBJ1-5 | TRBV7-6 | 17 | CASSLEPQLEGNQPQHF
TRBJ2-1 | TRBV9 | 16 | CASSVGGLAGTNEQFF
TRBJ1-2 | TRBV10-2 | 14 | CASSSRTQTYGYTF
TRBJ2-5 | TRBV29-1 | 11 | CSVEGAGAQYF
TRBJ2-7 | TRBV6-5 | 12 | CASSREVSEQYF
TRBJ2-3 | TRBV12-5 | 14 | CASGFRDRVFTQYF
TRBJ2-1 | TRBV9 | 15 | CASSVVSGHYNEQFF
TRBJ2-1 | TRBV7-6 | 19 | CASSLAVSGGALGYNEQFF
TRBJ2-2 | TRBV10-3 | 15 | CAISESSGPTGELFF
TRBJ2-1 | TRBV10-2 | 16 | CASSEEGAFRYNEQFF
TRBJ2-3 | TRBV7-2 | 13 | CASSLVGTDTQYF
TRBJ2-7 | TRBV5-4 | 14 | CASSLGDRGNEQYF
TRBJ2-7 | TRBV24-1 | 17 | CATSDLSRRQGHYEQYF
TRBJ1-2 | TRBV7-2 | 13 | CASSRMTVYGYTF
TRBJ2-7 | TRBV9 | 14 | CASSVEVRGYEQYF
TRBJ2-1 | TRBV7-2 | 16 | CASSSGTGDSYNEQFF
TRBJ2-3 | TRBV9 | 16 | CASSVGSGTVTDTQYF
TRBJ2-1 | TRBV9 | 15 | CASSPGLAAGNEQFF
TRBJ2-3 | TRBV19 | 14 | CASSAGTSTDTQYF
TRBJ1-2 | TRBV3-1/TRBV3-2 | 13 | CASSPAVLYGYTF
TRBJ1-6 | TRBV27 | 17 | CASSLYPGDSKSSPLHF
TRBJ2-3 | TRBV10-3 | 16 | CAISAPPQGYTDTQYF
TRBJ2-5 | TRBV4-3 | 16 | CASSLALTAGGETQYF
TRBJ2-7 | TRBV28 | 14 | CASSTRTGAYEQYF
TRBJ2-1 | TRBV3-1/TRBV3-2 | 15 | CASSQTSGGAREQFF
TRBJ2-2 | TRBV9 | 15 | CASSPGQVPSGELFF
TRBJ1-1 | TRBV5-6 | 15 | CASSFTTGMNTEAFF
TRBJ2-5 | TRBV28 | 16 | CASSLFGVGGKETQYF
TRBJ1-2 | TRBV6-2/TRBV6-3 | 14 | CASSYLPDNYGYTF
TRBJ2-3 | TRBV5-1 | 16 | CASSWASGGATDTQYF
TRBJ1-3 | TRBV25-1 | 14 | CASSDRGSGNTIYF
TRBJ2-7 | TRBV6-5 | 11 | CASSYMGQGYF
TRBJ1-1 | TRBV25-1 | 11 | CASSGPAEAFF
TRBJ1-2 | TRBV19 | 14 | CASSGQGARNGYTF
TRBJ1-5 | TRBV27 | 17 | CASSFSSGQGSNQPQHF
TRBJ2-1 | TRBV27 | 19 | CASSLTLAGVFSAYNEQFF
TRBJ2-1 | TRBV6-4 | 15 | CASSPAGGRFGEQFF
TRBJ2-7 | TRBV4-3 | 19 | CASSQISGTSGRGGSEQYF
TRBJ1-3 | TRBV4-1 | 16 | CASSLSGPSSGNTIYF
TRBJ1-2 | TRBV10-3 | 13 | CAISDGERGGYTF
TRBJ2-5 | TRBV3-1/TRBV3-2 | 13 | CASSHEGLATQYF
TRBJ2-3 | TRBV3-1/TRBV3-2 | 17 | CASSQRGSRKVTDTQYF
TRBJ1-2 | TRBV9 | 16 | CASSVGGTGSLYGYTF
TRBJ2-2 | TRBV27 | 16 | CASTRDREGYTGELFF
TRBJ2-5 | TRBV10-1 | 13 | CASSGQGDETQYF
TRBJ2-7 | TRBV5-3 | 15 | CARSFTGGMLDEQYF
TRBJ1-6 | TRBV7-9 | 15 | CASSSRTGENSPLHF
TRBJ2-7 | TRBV4-3 | 15 | CASSQASGGTYEQYF
TRBJ2-1 | TRBV6-2/TRBV6-3 | 14 | CASSRGTPYNEQFF
TRBJ1-5 | TRBV4-1 | 14 | CASSQEDRHQPQHF
TRBJ1-1 | TRBV28 | 14 | CASSPRTVNTEAFF
TRBJ2-7 | TRBV12-3/TRBV12-4 | 12 | CASSPSGGAPYF
TRBJ2-7 | TRBV7-2 | 15 | CASSLEPSASYEQYF
TRBJ1-2 | TRBV7-6 | 15 | CASSLTGDRNYGYTF